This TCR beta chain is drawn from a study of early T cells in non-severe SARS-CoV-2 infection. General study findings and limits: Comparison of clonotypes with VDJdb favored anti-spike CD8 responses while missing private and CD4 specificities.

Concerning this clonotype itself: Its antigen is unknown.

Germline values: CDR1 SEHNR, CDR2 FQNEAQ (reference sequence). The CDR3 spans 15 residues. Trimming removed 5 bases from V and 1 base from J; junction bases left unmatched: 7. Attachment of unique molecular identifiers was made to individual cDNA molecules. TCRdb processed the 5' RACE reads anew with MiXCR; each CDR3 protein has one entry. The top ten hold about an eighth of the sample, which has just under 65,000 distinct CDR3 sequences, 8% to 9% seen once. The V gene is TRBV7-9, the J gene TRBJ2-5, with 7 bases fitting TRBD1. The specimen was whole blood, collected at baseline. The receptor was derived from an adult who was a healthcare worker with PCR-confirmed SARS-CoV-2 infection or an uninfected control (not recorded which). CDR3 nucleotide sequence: TGTGCCAGCAGCCGCGCCCGACAGGGCCAAGAGACCCAGTACTTC. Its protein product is CASSRARQGQETQYF.